The 22 T cell receptor beta chains presented below share a single source sample, sequenced in a study of beta chain features in type 1 diabetes. These receptors have no identified antigens. Study-wide findings and caveats: There was a moderate but significant shortening of TCRB CDR3s in all four CD4+ subsets of Type 1 diabetes patients.

Every isolated RNA sample was fully reverse transcribed, so sequencing captured expressed TCRB transcripts. Sequencing used immunoSEQ multiplex PCR; TCRdb keeps in-frame clones, though not all of them. The sample shows about 370,000 clones, 9.6% of them seen only once. Sequenced: central memory CD4+ T cells from blood. The receptors were sampled from a man aged 25 to 45 with type 1 diabetes.

This clone has only a few counts. The V call is TRBV5-4, the J call TRBJ2-3, with 8 bases fitting TRBD1. Germline trimming cut 1 base from V and 2 bases from J; bases unmatched to any gene: 6. Germline V CDR1 and CDR2: SGHNT, YYREEE (reference sequence). The CDR3 loop spans 16 amino acids. The CDR3 protein is CASSLPTGGVTDTQYF. The CDR3 region has the DNA TGTGCCAGCAGCTTGCCCACAGGGGGTGTCACAGATACGCAGTATTTT. The whole variable domain, remainder taken from reference TRBV5-4 and TRBJ2-3, is ETGVTQSPTHLIKTRGQQVTLRCSSQSGHNTVSWYQQALGQGPQFIFQYYREEENGRGNFPPRFSGLQFPNYSSELNVNALELDDSALYLCASSLPTGGVTDTQYFGPGTRLTVL.

This clone has just a few counts. The rearrangement uses TRBV28 and TRBJ2-7, with 10 bases aligning to TRBD1. The CDR3 has 13 residues. The germline V gene has CDR1 MDHEN and CDR2 SYDVKM. Trimming removed 7 bases from V and 6 bases from J; junction bases left unmatched: 6. CDR3: CASTPTGGLEQYF. CDR3 nucleotides: TGTGCCAGCACCCCGACAGGGGGCCTCGAGCAGTACTTC.

CDR3 in DNA: TGTGCCAGCAGCCCAGTGGGGGATGGACAGCCCCAGCATTTT. Its protein is CASSPVGDGQPQHF. The chain carries TRBV7-6 and TRBJ1-5; perhaps TRBD1 as D (5 bases). CDR1 SGHVS and CDR2 FNYEAQ come from the germline V gene. The CDR3 runs to 14 residues. With 5 bases removed from V and 7 bases from J, the gap between germline ends came to 15 bases. Looking up the rest from reference TRBV7-6 and TRBJ1-5 gives the full variable domain: GAGVSQSPRYKVTKRGQDVALRCDPISGHVSLYWYRQALGQGPEFLTYFNYEAQQDKSGLPNDRFSAERPEGSISTLTIQRTEQRDSAMYRCASSPVGDGQPQHFGDGTRLSIL.

The J gene is TRBJ2-1, the V gene TRBV5-6; D possibly uses TRBD1 or TRBD2 (6 bases each). V was clipped by 2 bases and J by 1 base, with 10 bases between them. The CDR3 covers 15 residues. Germline CDR1 is SGHDT and CDR2 is YYEEEE. The CDR3 loop is CASSFGGVSYNEQFF. The CDR3 DNA is TGTGCCAGCAGCTTCGGGGGCGTATCCTACAATGAGCAGTTCTTC.

V and J are TRBV5-4 and TRBJ1-2; TRBD1 might be the D (6 bases). CDR1 and CDR2 (germline): SGHNT, YYREEE (reference sequence). The V and J ends lost 4 bases and 3 bases respectively, with 16 bases between them. The length of the CDR3 is 15 residues. The CDR3 bases are TGTGCCAGCAGCCTAACACTCAGGGGAGACTATGGCTACACCTTC. It encodes CASSLTLRGDYGYTF.

This clone occurred a few times. The gene calls are TRBV27 and TRBJ1-1, with no clear D. Germline CDR1 is MNHEY and CDR2 is SMNVEV (reference sequence). V lost 0 bases and J 8 bases, leaving 13 bases between the germline ends. There are 14 residues in the CDR3. CDR3 nucleotide sequence: TGTGCCAGCAGTTTATCGTCGGCCCCTAGGGAAGCTTTCTTT. Residues: CASSLSSAPREAFF.

The chain combines TRBV5-1 with TRBJ2-3; D is perhaps TRBD2 (6 bases). The V end lost 0 bases, the J end lost 4 bases, and 12 bases lay between the germline ends. CDR3 length: 15 amino acids. Germline V CDR1 and CDR2: SGHRS, YFSETQ. CDR3 sequence: CASSLDPGVSDTQYF. The CDR3, as DNA: TGCGCCAGCAGCTTGGACCCGGGGGTCTCAGATACGCAGTATTTT.

J is TRBJ2-1 and V is TRBV7-2, with TRBD1 as a possible D gene (6 bases). V was trimmed by 3 bases and J by 5 bases, leaving 11 bases between them. This CDR3 is 14 amino acids long. The germline gives CDR1 SGHTA, CDR2 FQGNSA. The CDR3 loop reads CASSFVQGDNEQFF. The CDR3 nucleotides read TGTGCCAGCAGCTTCGTACAGGGAGACAATGAGCAGTTCTTC.

The chain employs TRBV27 and TRBJ2-5; D not resolved. The CDR3 length is 14 residues. The germline CDR1 and CDR2 sequences are MNHEY and SMNVEV (reference sequence). V dropped 0 bases and J dropped 1 base, with 6 bases sitting between them. The DNA of the CDR3 is TGTGCCAGCAGTTTATCACCCTTCCAAGAGACCCAGTACTTC. Amino acid sequence: CASSLSPFQETQYF.

This clone turned up a few times. The CDR3 end shows no conserved phenylalanine or tryptophan, and so a read error is likely. The DNA is left out, because the CDR3 cannot be placed on it with certainty; the CDR3 is given as TCRdb lists it. The chain employs TRBV29-1 and TRBJ1-1. Looked up from germline, CDR1 is SQVTM and CDR2 is ANQGSEA. The CDR3 totals 11 residues, both ends included. CDR3 region: CSVEIGGAYWV.

The rearrangement joins TRBV2 to TRBJ2-5; possible D gene TRBD1, 5 bases. The germline V and J ends were trimmed by 9 bases and 5 bases, with 16 bases remaining between them. The germline CDR1 and CDR2 sequences are SNHLY and FYNNEI. The length of the CDR3 is 13 residues. DNA of the CDR3: TGTGCCAGTCAGACAGAAAGTAGGGAGACCCAGTACTTC. This translates into CASQTESRETQYF. The full variable domain, completed using reference TRBV2 and TRBJ2-5, is EPEVTQTPSHQVTQMGQEVILRCVPISNHLYFYWYRQILGQKVEFLVSFYNNEISEKSEIFDDQFSVERPDGSNFTLKIRSTKLEDSAMYFCASQTESRETQYFGPGTRLLVL.

In this sample, this clone turned up a few times. V gene TRBV29-1 combines with J gene TRBJ1-1; tentatively, D is TRBD1 (6 bases). The CDR3 has 14 amino acids. V lost 8 bases and J lost 4, with 20 bases in between. Germline CDR1 and CDR2: SQVTM and ANQGSEA. CDR3 DNA: TGCAGCTATACATTTGGGGGCCGGGGCACTGAAGCTTTCTTT. It codes for CSYTFGGRGTEAFF.

This clone was found a few times. The rearrangement uses TRBV7-2 and TRBJ2-7; D may be TRBD1 or TRBD2 (5 bases each). The length of the CDR3 is 14 residues. V lost 3 bases to trimming and J lost 3 bases, with 12 bases between them. Germline V gene lookup returns CDR1 SGHTA and CDR2 FQGNSA. CDR3 sequence (DNA): TGTGCCAGCAGCTTGTCCGGGACCCGCTACGAGCAGTACTTC. Translated, it gives CASSLSGTRYEQYF.

This clone has a count of ten or more. The chain combines TRBV7-2 with TRBJ1-2; no firm D call. Looked up from germline, CDR1 is SGHTA and CDR2 is FQGNSA. The CDR3 covers 14 residues. V lost 2 bases and J lost 5, with 12 bases in between. The CDR3 region is CASSLIPASYGYTF. CDR3 nucleotide sequence: TGTGCCAGCAGCTTAATCCCAGCCTCATATGGCTACACCTTC.

This chain connects TRBV7-2 to TRBJ2-5; no reliable D call. The CDR3 has 13 amino acids. V gave up 5 bases and J gave up 6 bases, with 13 bases separating them. Germline V gives CDR1 SGHTA, CDR2 FQGNSA. Here the CDR3 reads CASSAPGIKTQYF. Written as DNA, the CDR3 is TGTGCCAGCAGCGCTCCGGGTATCAAGACCCAGTACTTC. The full variable domain, in which reference TRBV7-2 and TRBJ2-5 provide the parts outside the CDR3, is GAGVSQSPSNKVTEKGKDVELRCDPISGHTALYWYRQSLGQGLEFLIYFQGNSAPDKSGLPSDRFSAERTGGSVSTLTIQRTQQEDSAVYLCASSAPGIKTQYFGPGTRLLVL.

On this clone itself: The junction and the germline gene differ at one end; a read error may be behind it. The rearrangement joins TRBV7-3 to TRBJ2-7; 9 bases agree with TRBD1. Germline values: CDR1 SGHTA, CDR2 FQGTGA. This CDR3 has 15 amino acids. Here the CDR3 reads CASSRGQGGSYEQYF. Here the CDR3 DNA reads TGCGCCAGCAGCCGGGGACAGGGAGGCTCCTACGAGCAGTACTTC.

In its sample, this clone was seen a few times. The chain carries TRBV18 and TRBJ2-2, with D possibly matching TRBD1 (6 bases). In germline, CDR1 is KGHSH, CDR2 LQKENI. V lost 4 bases and J 5 bases, leaving 11 bases between the germline ends. The CDR3 is 14 amino acids. The CDR3 nucleotides read TGTGCCAGCTCACGTCAACAGGGTACCGGGGAGCTGTTTTTT. Translating it yields CASSRQQGTGELFF.

This clone was counted a few times. V is TRBV6-1 and J is TRBJ2-3; 12 positions match TRBD2. CDR3 length equals 15 residues. V shed 6 bases and J 6 bases; nucleotides not matched to a gene: 7. Germline V gives CDR1 MNHNS, CDR2 SASEGT. CDR3 bases: TGTGCCAGCAGCCCGACTAGCGGGAGTCGGGATACGCAGTATTTT. Amino acids: CASSPTSGSRDTQYF.

This clone was detected only a few times. The chain carries TRBV7-2 and TRBJ2-2; 9 bases are shared with TRBD2. V was clipped by 1 base and J by 4 bases; unmatched bases: 1. Germline V CDR1 and CDR2: SGHTA, FQGNSA. The CDR3 covers 15 residues. The CDR3 protein is CASSLVTSGTGELFF. The CDR3 DNA reads TGTGCCAGCAGCTTAGTGACTAGCGGCACCGGGGAGCTGTTTTTT.

V is TRBV6-5 and J is TRBJ1-1; 7 bases fit TRBD1. This CDR3 is built from 13 residues. J lost 6 bases, V lost 5 bases, and 6 bases had no gene match. Per the germline V gene, CDR1 is MNHEY and CDR2 is SVGAGI. DNA for the CDR3: TGTGCCAGCAGTAGACAGGGAGGCGCTGAAGCTTTCTTT. Protein product: CASSRQGGAEAFF.

The chain carries TRBV27 and TRBJ1-4; tentatively, D is TRBD1 (5 bases). CDR3 size: 14 residues. The ends were cut back, 3 bases at V and 7 bases at J, with 12 bases in the middle. The germline gives CDR1 MNHEY, CDR2 SMNVEV (reference sequence). The CDR3 sequence: CASSFAGAGEKLFF. The CDR3 DNA sequence: TGTGCCAGCAGTTTCGCTGGGGCAGGTGAAAAACTGTTTTTT.

This clone appeared a few times. Here the CDR3 reads CASQSGYGYTF. In DNA form, the CDR3 reads TGTGCCAGCCAATCGGGGTATGGCTACACCTTC. The chain is built from TRBV6-5 and TRBJ1-2; D unresolved. The ends were cut back, 8 bases at V and 5 bases at J, with 9 bases in the middle. Looked up from germline, CDR1 is MNHEY and CDR2 is SVGAGI. This CDR3 region has 11 residues.